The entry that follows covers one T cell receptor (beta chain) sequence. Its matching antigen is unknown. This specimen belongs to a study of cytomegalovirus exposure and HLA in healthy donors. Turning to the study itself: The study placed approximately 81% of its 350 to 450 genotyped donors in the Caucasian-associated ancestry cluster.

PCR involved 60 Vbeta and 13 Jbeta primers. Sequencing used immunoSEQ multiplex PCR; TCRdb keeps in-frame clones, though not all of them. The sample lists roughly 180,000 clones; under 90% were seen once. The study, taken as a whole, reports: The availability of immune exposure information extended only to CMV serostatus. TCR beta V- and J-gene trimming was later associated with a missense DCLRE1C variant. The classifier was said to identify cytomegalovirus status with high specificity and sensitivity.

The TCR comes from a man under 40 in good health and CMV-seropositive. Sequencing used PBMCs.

This chain's CDR3 is CASSLDSLYQPQHF. The CDR3 nucleotides are TGCGCCAGCAGCTTGGACAGTCTATATCAGCCCCAGCATTTT. The V gene is TRBV5-1, the J gene TRBJ1-5; no firm D call. CDR1 is SGHRS, CDR2 YFSETQ, per germline. Trimming took off 0 bases at V and 5 bases at J, with 9 bases between the two ends. The CDR3 totals 14 residues.